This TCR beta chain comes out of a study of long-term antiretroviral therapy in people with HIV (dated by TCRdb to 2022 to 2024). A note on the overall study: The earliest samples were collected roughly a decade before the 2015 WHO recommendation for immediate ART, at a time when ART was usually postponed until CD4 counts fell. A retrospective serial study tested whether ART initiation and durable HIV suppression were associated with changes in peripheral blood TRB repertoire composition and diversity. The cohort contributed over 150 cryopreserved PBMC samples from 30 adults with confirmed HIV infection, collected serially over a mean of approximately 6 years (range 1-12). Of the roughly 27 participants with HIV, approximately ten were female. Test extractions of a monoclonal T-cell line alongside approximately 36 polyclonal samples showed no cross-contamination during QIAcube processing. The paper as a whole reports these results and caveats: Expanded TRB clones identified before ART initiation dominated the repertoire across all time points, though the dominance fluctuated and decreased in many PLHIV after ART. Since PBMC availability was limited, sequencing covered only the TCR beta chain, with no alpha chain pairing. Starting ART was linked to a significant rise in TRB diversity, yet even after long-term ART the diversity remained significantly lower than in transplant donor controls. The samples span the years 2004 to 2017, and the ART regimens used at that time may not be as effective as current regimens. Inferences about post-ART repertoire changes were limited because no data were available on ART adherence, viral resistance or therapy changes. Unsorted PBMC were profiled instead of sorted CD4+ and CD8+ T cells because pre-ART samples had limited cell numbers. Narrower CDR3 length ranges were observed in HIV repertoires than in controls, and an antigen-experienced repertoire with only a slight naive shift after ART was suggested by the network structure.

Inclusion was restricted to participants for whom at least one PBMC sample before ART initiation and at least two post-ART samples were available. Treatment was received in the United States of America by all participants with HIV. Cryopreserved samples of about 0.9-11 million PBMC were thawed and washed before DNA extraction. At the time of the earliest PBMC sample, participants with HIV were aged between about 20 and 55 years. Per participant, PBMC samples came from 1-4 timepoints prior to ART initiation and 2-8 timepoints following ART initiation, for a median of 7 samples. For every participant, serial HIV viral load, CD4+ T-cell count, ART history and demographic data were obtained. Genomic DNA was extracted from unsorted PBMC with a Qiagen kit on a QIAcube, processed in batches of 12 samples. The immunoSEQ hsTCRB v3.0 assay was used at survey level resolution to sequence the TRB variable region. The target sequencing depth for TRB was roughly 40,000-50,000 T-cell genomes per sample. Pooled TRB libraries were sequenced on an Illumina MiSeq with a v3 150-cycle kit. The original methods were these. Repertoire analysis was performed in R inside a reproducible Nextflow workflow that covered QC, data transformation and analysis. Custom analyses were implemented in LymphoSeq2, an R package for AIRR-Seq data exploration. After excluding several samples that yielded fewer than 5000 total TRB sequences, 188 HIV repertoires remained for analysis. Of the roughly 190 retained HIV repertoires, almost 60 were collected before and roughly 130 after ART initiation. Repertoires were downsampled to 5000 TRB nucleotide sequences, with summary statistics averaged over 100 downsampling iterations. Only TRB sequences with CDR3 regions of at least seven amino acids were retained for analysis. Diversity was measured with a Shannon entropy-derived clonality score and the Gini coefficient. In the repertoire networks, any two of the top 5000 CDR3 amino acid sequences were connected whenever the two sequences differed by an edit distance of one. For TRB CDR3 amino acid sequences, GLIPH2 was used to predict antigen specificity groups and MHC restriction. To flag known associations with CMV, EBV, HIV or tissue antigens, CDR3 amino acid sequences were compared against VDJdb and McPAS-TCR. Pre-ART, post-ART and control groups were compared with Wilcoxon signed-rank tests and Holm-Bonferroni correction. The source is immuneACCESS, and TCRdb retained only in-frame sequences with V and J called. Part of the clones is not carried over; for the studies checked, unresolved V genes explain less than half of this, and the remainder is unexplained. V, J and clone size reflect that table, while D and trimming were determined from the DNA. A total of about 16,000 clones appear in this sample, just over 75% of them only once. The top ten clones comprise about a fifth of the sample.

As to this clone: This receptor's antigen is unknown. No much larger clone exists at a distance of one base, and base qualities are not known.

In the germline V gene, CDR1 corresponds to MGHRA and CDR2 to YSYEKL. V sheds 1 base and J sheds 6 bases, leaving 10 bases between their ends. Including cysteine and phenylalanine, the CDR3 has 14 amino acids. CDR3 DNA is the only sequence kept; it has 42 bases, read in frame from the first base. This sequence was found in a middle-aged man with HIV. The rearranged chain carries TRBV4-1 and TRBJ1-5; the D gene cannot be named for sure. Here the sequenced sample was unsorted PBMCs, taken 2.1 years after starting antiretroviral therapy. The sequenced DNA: TGCGCCAGCAGCCAAGGGCAGACTGGTCAGCCCCAGCATTTT. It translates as CASSQGQTGQPQHF.